This TCR beta chain was captured in a study of shared clonotypes between healthy human individuals. Overall study results and limits: Collection of samples was limited to blood; tissue repertoires likely differ.

On this clone: The antigen remains undetermined.

Per germline, CDR1 MDHEN and CDR2 SYDVKM. This CDR3 contains 14 residues. Between the trimmed V and J ends, which lost 2 bases and 6 bases, there was a span of 14 bases. Original data processing: Filtering differed because ImmunoSEQ produced junction-only sequences that carried no quality scores. Method: immunoSEQ multiplex PCR; TCRdb's copy keeps in-frame clones and lacks some. V and J calls plus clone size are reproduced from that table; the DNA served to infer D and trimming. The sample carries 1,400,000 or so clones, about 98.5% recorded once. The chain is built from TRBV28 and TRBJ2-7, with D possibly matching TRBD2 (6 bases). This clonotype originated in a young man in good health. The sequenced sample was naive CD4+ T cells sorted from blood. Subset noted: CD45RA+ positively selected. Written as DNA, the CDR3 is TGTGCCAGCAGTTTAGCGGGACGAGGCGGCGAGCAGTACTTC. As protein: CASSLAGRGGEQYF.